What follows are 4 T cell receptor beta chains derived from one specimen sequenced in a study of T-cell memory formation after mild COVID-19. MiXCR, applied by TCRdb to the 5' RACE reads, yields one record per CDR3 protein. The profile shows roughly 600,000 distinct CDR3 sequences, roughly 17% of them singletons. Sequencing was performed on PBMCs or a T cell subset sorted from them (not recorded which). These receptors originate from an adult woman who had mild COVID-19 (a few samples of this study predate the infection). Cell type and time point are not known.

There are a few counts of this clonotype. Here the CDR3 reads CASSSDRFSQYEQYF. As DNA, the CDR3 is TGTGCCAGCAGCTCAGACAGGTTCAGTCAGTACGAGCAGTACTTC. The rearrangement joins TRBV7-9 to TRBJ2-7, with D perhaps TRBD1 (6 bases). With 4 bases removed from V and 4 bases from J, the gap between germline ends came to 17 bases. The CDR3 runs 15 residues. Germline lookup yields CDR1 SEHNR and CDR2 FQNEAQ (reference sequence). Using reference TRBV7-9 and TRBJ2-7 for the parts outside the CDR3, the full variable domain is DTGVSQNPRHKITKRGQNVTFRCDPISEHNRLYWYRQTLGQGPEFLTYFQNEAQLEKSRLLSDRFSAERPKGSFSTLEIQRTEQGDSAMYLCASSSDRFSQYEQYFGPGTRLTVT.

The chain combines TRBV4-1 with TRBJ2-7; D gene ambiguous. V was trimmed by 1 base and J by 5 bases, leaving 6 bases between them. CDR1 is MGHRA and CDR2 is YSYEKL in the germline V gene. The CDR3 length is 12 residues. The chain's CDR3 is CASSQGRNEQYF. As DNA, the CDR3 is TGCGCCAGCAGCCAAGGTCGGAACGAGCAGTACTTC.

This clonotype was seen a few times. Because the CDR3's place on the DNA is in doubt, the DNA is left out and the CDR3 is given as listed by TCRdb. The V call is TRBV21-1, the J call TRBJ2-2. TRBV21-1 is a recognized pseudogene. With termini counted, the CDR3 has 15 amino acids. The CDR3 reads CASSKGRETPGSCFF.

The chain carries TRBV12-3 or TRBV12-4 and TRBJ2-6, with TRBD1 identical over 8 bases. The trim removed 5 bases at V and 2 bases at J, leaving 5 bases unmatched. CDR3 length: 16 residues. CDR3 amino acids: CASSPAGQAGANVLTF. As DNA, the CDR3 is TGTGCCAGCAGTCCCGCGGGACAGGCTGGGGCCAACGTCCTGACTTTC.